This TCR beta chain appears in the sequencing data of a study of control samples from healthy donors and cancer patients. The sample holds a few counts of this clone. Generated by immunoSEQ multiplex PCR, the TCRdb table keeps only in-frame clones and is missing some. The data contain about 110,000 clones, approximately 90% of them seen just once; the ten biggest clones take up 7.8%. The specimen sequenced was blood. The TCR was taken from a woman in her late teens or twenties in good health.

CDR3 nucleotides: TGTGCCAGTAGTGTTTGGGGACAGCCGAATCAGCCCCAGCATTTT. It encodes CASSVWGQPNQPQHF. This sequence joins TRBV19 and TRBJ1-5; the match to TRBD1 covers 7 bases. The CDR3 loop spans 15 amino acids. J lost 4 bases, V lost 5 bases, and 8 bases had no gene match. CDR1 is LNHDA and CDR2 is SQIVND in the germline V gene (reference sequence).